This entry lists 21 T cell receptor beta chains sequenced from one sample in a study of cytomegalovirus exposure and HLA in healthy donors. 13 Jbeta primers and 60 Vbeta primers were used for the PCR. Using immunoSEQ multiplex PCR, the repertoire was profiled, and TCRdb retains in-frame clones only, with some absent. The sample holds about 140,000 clones; over 70% are singletons and the top ten take 4.5%. Sample: PBMCs. Receptors originate from a middle-aged man in good health and CMV-seronegative.

This chain joins TRBV29-1 and TRBJ1-1; D not certain. Germline CDR1 is SQVTM and CDR2 is ANQGSEA. This CDR3 contains 13 residues. Trimming removed 4 bases at V and 4 bases at J, with 13 bases between. The CDR3 DNA follows: TGCAGCGTTGGCTGGGGAGGACGCACTGAAGCTTTCTTT. It yields the protein CSVGWGGRTEAFF.

This clone was found a few times. V usage is TRBV5-1 and J usage is TRBJ2-1; 11 bases agree with TRBD2. Germline CDR1 SGHRS, CDR2 YFSETQ. The CDR3 spans 15 residues. With 3 bases clipped from V and 7 bases from J, the junction kept 6 bases outside the gene matches. The CDR3 protein is CASSYSTSGGNEQFF. The CDR3 DNA reads TGCGCCAGCAGCTATTCAACTAGCGGGGGAAATGAGCAGTTCTTC.

V and J are TRBV30 and TRBJ2-7; 7 bases fit TRBD2. J lost 0 bases, V lost 5 bases, and 10 bases had no gene match. Germline V gene lookup returns CDR1 GTSNPN and CDR2 SVGIG (reference sequence). The CDR3 has 15 residues. CDR3 DNA sequence: TGTGCCTGGTCCCCCGGGACGGGGGGCTCCTACGAGCAGTACTTC. Translated, it gives CAWSPGTGGSYEQYF.

The chain is built from TRBV9 and TRBJ1-3; 8 bases fit TRBD1. J gave up 0 bases and V 2 bases, and 4 bases lay outside the gene matches. CDR1 is SGDLS and CDR2 is YYNGEE in the germline V gene. The CDR3 extends over 16 amino acids. The CDR3: CASSVGQGSSGNTIYF. As DNA, the CDR3 is TGTGCCAGCAGCGTCGGACAGGGATCCTCTGGAAACACCATATATTTT.

The rearrangement links TRBV27 to TRBJ1-5; D ambiguous. This CDR3 spans 15 amino acids. Trimming took 0 bases from V and 4 from J, leaving 10 bases between them. Germline V gene sequence: CDR1 MNHEY, CDR2 SMNVEV (reference sequence). CDR3 loop: CASSLSMNKNQPQHF. The CDR3 bases are TGTGCCAGCAGTTTATCGATGAACAAAAATCAGCCCCAGCATTTT.

Only a few counts were recorded for this clone. V and J are TRBV5-4 and TRBJ2-3, with 10 bases aligning to TRBD1. Germline V gives CDR1 SGHNT, CDR2 YYREEE (reference sequence). The trim removed 4 bases at V and 2 bases at J, leaving 4 bases unmatched. This CDR3 is built from 15 residues. As DNA, the CDR3 is TGTGCCAGCAGCCGGACAGGGGGAGACACAGATACGCAGTATTTT. Translating gives CASSRTGGDTDTQYF.

CDR3 sequence reads: CASSDGLDEKLFF. The CDR3 nucleotides are TGCGCCAGCAGCGATGGGCTGGATGAAAAACTGTTTTTT. The genes are TRBV5-1 and TRBJ1-4, with unresolved D. This CDR3 is 13 amino acids long. V was clipped by 4 bases and J by 6 bases, with 10 bases between them. Germline CDR1 SGHRS, CDR2 YFSETQ.

The chain has TRBV7-9 and TRBJ1-1; 8 positions match TRBD1. The CDR3 is 11 amino acids. The junction had 2 bases not matched to a gene; V was cut back by 6 bases and J by 8 bases. Germline CDR1 SEHNR, CDR2 FQNEAQ (reference sequence). This CDR3 reads CASSRTGEAFF. The CDR3 nucleotides read TGTGCCAGCAGTCGGACAGGGGAAGCTTTCTTT.

The rearrangement links TRBV7-9 to TRBJ2-2; possibly TRBD1 for D (6 bases). In germline, CDR1 is SEHNR, CDR2 FQNEAQ (reference sequence). The CDR3 has 15 amino acids. V lost 3 bases to trimming and J lost 4 bases, with 12 bases between them. CDR3 bases: TGTGCCAGCAGCTTTAACAGGGCTGGCACCGGGGAGCTGTTTTTT. As protein: CASSFNRAGTGELFF.

The gene calls are TRBV5-1 and TRBJ1-6, with a weak D call TRBD1 (6 bases). There are 15 residues in the CDR3. V was trimmed by 0 bases and J by 8 bases, leaving 12 bases between them. Germline V gives CDR1 SGHRS, CDR2 YFSETQ. This CDR3 is CASSLEPGVDSPLHF. DNA of the CDR3: TGCGCCAGCAGCTTGGAGCCAGGGGTCGATTCACCCCTCCACTTT.

This chain links TRBV2 with TRBJ1-1; weak D call: TRBD1 (6 bases). Per germline, CDR1 SNHLY and CDR2 FYNNEI. Trimming removed 9 bases at V and 5 bases at J, with 19 bases between. The CDR3 consists of 14 residues. The CDR3 loop is CASRSWAGDTEAFF. The CDR3 DNA follows: TGTGCCAGTAGATCCTGGGCAGGGGATACTGAAGCTTTCTTT.

The chain employs TRBV7-6 and TRBJ2-3, with D tentatively TRBD2 (6 bases). The V end was cut by 2 bases, the J end by 2 bases, with 11 bases between. CDR1 and CDR2 from the germline V gene are SGHVS and FNYEAQ. There are 15 residues in the CDR3. CDR3 coding DNA: TGTGCCAGCAGCTTAAGTCGGGGGTTCACAGATACGCAGTATTTT. It encodes CASSLSRGFTDTQYF.

The chain couples TRBV5-6 to TRBJ1-1, with D perhaps matching TRBD1 (5 bases). V lost 3 bases to trimming and J lost 4 bases, with 19 bases between them. The CDR3 is 16 amino acids. The V gene's germline CDR1 is SGHDT and CDR2 YYEEEE. The CDR3 nucleotides read TGTGCCAGCAGCTCCTACCCACCGACGGGGGTCACTGAAGCTTTCTTT. This sequence encodes CASSSYPPTGVTEAFF.

The chain joins TRBV30 to TRBJ2-3; 9 bases match TRBD2. Germline V CDR1 and CDR2: GTSNPN, SVGIG (reference sequence). This CDR3 contains 15 residues. The V gene end was trimmed by 4 bases and the J gene end by 3 bases; junction bases not matched to a gene: 8. The DNA for the CDR3 is TGTGCCTGGAATAGCGGGGGAAGACTTACAGATACGCAGTATTTT. Translated: CAWNSGGRLTDTQYF.

The chain recombines TRBV11-1 with TRBJ1-1; 7 bases are shared with TRBD1. There are 15 residues in the CDR3. Per the germline V gene, CDR1 is SGHAT and CDR2 is FQDESV (reference sequence). Germline trimming cut 7 bases from V and 2 bases from J; bases unmatched to any gene: 10. CDR3 sequence: CASTPQTGINTEAFF. The CDR3 DNA follows: TGTGCCAGCACCCCCCAGACAGGGATTAACACTGAAGCTTTCTTT.

The chain recombines TRBV7-6 with TRBJ1-1, with D possibly matching TRBD1 (6 bases). CDR3 size: 14 residues. V was shortened by 6 bases and J by 7 bases, with 18 bases between the two germline ends. Germline lookup yields CDR1 SGHVS and CDR2 FNYEAQ. In DNA form, the CDR3 reads TGTGCCAGCAGGAGACAGCGAGGGGGGGGTGAAGCTTTCTTT. It codes for CASRRQRGGGEAFF. The whole variable domain, filled in from reference TRBV7-6 and TRBJ1-1, reads GAGVSQSPRYKVTKRGQDVALRCDPISGHVSLYWYRQALGQGPEFLTYFNYEAQQDKSGLPNDRFSAERPEGSISTLTIQRTEQRDSAMYRCASRRQRGGGEAFFGQGTRLTVV.

This clone was recorded once. V usage is TRBV19 and J usage is TRBJ1-1, with a weak D call TRBD1 (6 bases). Per the germline V gene, CDR1 is LNHDA and CDR2 is SQIVND (reference sequence). Trimming cost V 0 bases and J 1 base, with 9 bases left between them. The CDR3 totals 15 residues. CDR3 bases: TGTGCCAGTAGTATAGATTTCAGGGGGAACACTGAAGCTTTCTTT. Translation gives CASSIDFRGNTEAFF.

The chain couples TRBV5-4 to TRBJ2-3; D is possibly TRBD1 (5 bases). V lost 1 base and J 0 bases, leaving 6 bases between the germline ends. The CDR3 loop spans 14 amino acids. The germline V gene has CDR1 SGHNT and CDR2 YYREEE (reference sequence). CDR3 loop: CASSLQGSTDTQYF. The DNA for the CDR3 is TGTGCCAGCAGCTTGCAGGGCAGCACAGATACGCAGTATTTT.

The chain carries TRBV28 and TRBJ2-7, with a tentative D call TRBD2 (6 bases). Germline loops: CDR1 MDHEN, CDR2 SYDVKM. The CDR3 length is 15 residues. Trimming pared 7 bases from V and 2 bases from J, leaving 18 bases between. The CDR3 nucleotides are TGTGCCAGCACTCCGCGCGGGGCTGCTCCCTACGAGCAGTACTTC. It encodes CASTPRGAAPYEQYF.

V and J are TRBV11-2 and TRBJ2-7, with no clear D. The CDR3 contains 15 residues. The V gene lost 1 base and the J gene lost 0 bases, with 10 bases spanning the gap. Germline loops: CDR1 SGHAT, CDR2 FQNNGV. CDR3 region: CASSLVSLSSYEQYF. The CDR3 bases are TGTGCCAGCAGCTTAGTTTCTCTGTCCTCCTACGAGCAGTACTTC. The full variable domain, rest sourced from reference TRBV11-2 and TRBJ2-7, is EAGVAQSPRYKIIEKRQSVAFWCNPISGHATLYWYQQILGQGPKLLIQFQNNGVVDDSQLPKDRFSAERLKGVDSTLKIQPAKLEDSAVYLCASSLVSLSSYEQYFGPGTRLTVT.

The chain couples TRBV9 to TRBJ2-5, with a weak D call TRBD2 (6 bases). Trimming shortened V by 4 bases and J by 5 bases, and 21 bases separated the two germline ends. CDR1 is SGDLS, CDR2 YYNGEE, per germline. The CDR3 is 16 amino acids. For the CDR3, the DNA is TGTGCCAGCAGCCCGCTTAATGCAGGTGGGGGGGAGACCCAGTACTTC. Translating it yields CASSPLNAGGGETQYF.